What follows are 19 T cell receptor beta chains derived from one specimen sequenced in a study of blood T cell repertoires in COVID-19. Method: immunoSEQ multiplex PCR; TCRdb's copy keeps in-frame clones and lacks some. The repertoire holds roughly 260,000 clones, with approximately 80% as singletons. What was sequenced was peripheral blood. The receptors come from a woman between 40 and 55 years old with active or convalescent COVID-19.

This clone showed up just once. This sequence joins TRBV5-1 and TRBJ1-4; D unresolved. The CDR3 spans 14 residues. V lost 4 bases and J 8 bases, leaving 15 bases between the germline ends. Germline CDR1 SGHRS, CDR2 YFSETQ. CDR3: CASSSGRTSEKLFF. The CDR3 DNA is TGCGCCAGCAGCAGCGGTAGGACCTCCGAAAAACTGTTTTTT.

This chain links TRBV10-2 with TRBJ1-6; 9 nucleotides line up with TRBD1. Germline V CDR1 and CDR2: WSHSY, SAAADI. V dropped 3 bases and J dropped 6; count of bases not matched to a gene: 9. This CDR3 has 17 residues. This CDR3 is CASSDLQGAVGNSPLHF. The CDR3 bases are TGCGCCAGCAGTGACCTACAGGGGGCCGTGGGTAATTCACCCCTCCACTTT.

In this sample, this clone turned up once. V is TRBV5-1 and J is TRBJ1-1; no definite D call. The CDR3 is made up of 16 amino acids. V dropped 2 bases and J dropped 3 bases, with 17 bases sitting between them. The germline gives CDR1 SGHRS, CDR2 YFSETQ. The CDR3 here is CASSFQDPERDTEAFF. The CDR3 DNA sequence: TGCGCCAGCAGCTTTCAGGACCCGGAGAGGGACACTGAAGCTTTCTTT.

The genes are TRBV28 and TRBJ1-2, with D perhaps TRBD1 (5 bases). CDR3 length: 16 residues. V was cut by 2 bases and J by 2 bases, with 15 bases left in between. Germline lookup yields CDR1 MDHEN and CDR2 SYDVKM. In DNA form, the CDR3 reads TGTGCCAGCAGTTTACCACCGGGGGGAGGGAACTATGGCTACACCTTC. Translated: CASSLPPGGGNYGYTF.

The CDR3 bases are TGTGCCAGCAGTCCTACGGGGGACAGGGGGCAACCCCTCCACTTT. Amino acids: CASSPTGDRGQPLHF. V usage is TRBV28 and J usage is TRBJ1-6; 12 bases agree with TRBD1. Per the germline V gene, CDR1 is MDHEN and CDR2 is SYDVKM. The CDR3 runs 15 residues. The V segment lost 5 bases and the J segment 12 bases; nucleotides outside the gene matches: 8.

This clone was picked up one time. The chain is built from TRBV28 and TRBJ2-1; possible D gene TRBD2, 6 bases. V gave up 7 bases and J gave up 8 bases, with 21 bases separating them. The germline V gene has CDR1 MDHEN and CDR2 SYDVKM. The CDR3 runs 15 residues. CDR3 protein: CASTPRGMIGDEQFF. The CDR3 nucleotides are TGTGCCAGCACCCCGCGGGGTATGATAGGAGATGAGCAGTTCTTC.

This rearrangement joins TRBV18 to TRBJ1-5, with TRBD1 identical over 12 bases. The V gene's germline CDR1 is KGHSH and CDR2 LQKENI. This CDR3 comprises 17 residues. The trim removed 2 bases at V and 3 bases at J, leaving 5 bases unmatched. Here the CDR3 reads CASSPGTGGMNNQPQHF. CDR3 bases: TGTGCCAGCTCACCAGGGACAGGGGGCATGAACAATCAGCCCCAGCATTTT.

The chain joins TRBV6-5 to TRBJ1-5; no clear D gene. Trimming took 3 bases from V and 6 from J, leaving 12 bases between them. Looked up from germline, CDR1 is MNHEY and CDR2 is SVGAGI. The CDR3 totals 14 residues. The DNA of the CDR3 is TGTGCCAGCAGTTATAGGAGGGCTAGTCAGCCCCAGCATTTT. Translated, it gives CASSYRRASQPQHF.

This CDR3 is CAWSGTALYEQYF. CDR3 coding DNA: TGTGCCTGGAGCGGGACAGCCCTCTACGAGCAGTACTTC. J is TRBJ2-7 and V is TRBV30; 7 bases agree with TRBD1. Germline loops: CDR1 GTSNPN, CDR2 SVGIG (reference sequence). The CDR3 covers 13 residues. With V trimmed by 3 bases and J by 3 bases, 5 bases remained unmatched. The variable domain in full, completed from reference TRBV30 and TRBJ2-7, reads SQTIHQWPATLVQPVGSPLSLECTVEGTSNPNLYWYRQAAGRGLQLLFYSVGIGQISSEVPQNLSASRPQDRQFILSSKKLLLSDSGFYLCAWSGTALYEQYFGPGTRLTVT.

The V call is TRBV9, the J call TRBJ1-3, with 8 bases fitting TRBD1. CDR1 is SGDLS and CDR2 is YYNGEE in the germline V gene. The CDR3 runs to 13 residues. The V gene end was trimmed by 3 bases and the J gene end by 10 bases; junction bases not matched to a gene: 6. CDR3 DNA sequence: TGTGCCAGCAGCGAACTACAGGGGGGGACCATATATTTT. Translated: CASSELQGGTIYF.

There are a few counts of this clone. This sequence joins TRBV6-5 and TRBJ1-1; maybe TRBD1 (6 bases). V shed 2 bases and J shed 4 bases, with 11 bases lying between them. The CDR3 length is 14 residues. CDR1 is MNHEY and CDR2 is SVGAGI in the germline V gene. CDR3 amino acids: CASSYQGMGTEAFF. Here the CDR3 DNA reads TGTGCCAGCAGTTACCAGGGGATGGGCACTGAAGCTTTCTTT.

The chain employs TRBV11-2 and TRBJ1-2; no clear D. Germline loops: CDR1 SGHAT, CDR2 FQNNGV. The CDR3 has 13 amino acids. Between the trimmed V and J ends, which lost 5 bases and 8 bases, there was a span of 15 bases. The CDR3: CASSADLSRGYTF. CDR3 nucleotide sequence: TGTGCCAGCAGCGCCGACTTATCTAGAGGCTACACCTTC.

The gene calls are TRBV30 and TRBJ1-2; 10 nucleotides match TRBD1. The CDR3 runs 13 residues. The junction had 5 bases not matched to a gene; V was cut back by 2 bases and J by 8 bases. Germline V CDR1 and CDR2: GTSNPN, SVGIG (reference sequence). CDR3 protein: CAWSRTGGYGYTF. CDR3 DNA: TGTGCCTGGAGTCGGACAGGGGGATACGGCTACACCTTC.

In its sample, this clone was seen a few times. The chain carries TRBV7-3 and TRBJ2-2; 8 bases agree with TRBD1. The length of the CDR3 is 15 residues. V gave up 5 bases and J gave up 1 base; unmatched junction bases: 3. In germline, CDR1 is SGHTA, CDR2 FQGTGA. CDR3 DNA: TGTGCCAGCAGCAAGGACAGGGTGAACACCGGGGAGCTGTTTTTT. Translated, it gives CASSKDRVNTGELFF. The full variable domain, with the rest looked up from reference TRBV7-3 and TRBJ2-2, is GAGVSQTPSNKVTEKGKYVELRCDPISGHTALYWYRQSLGQGPEFLIYFQGTGAADDSGLPNDRFFAVRPEGSVSTLKIQRTERGDSAVYLCASSKDRVNTGELFFGEGSRLTVL.

The CDR3 nucleotides read TGTGCCAGCAGCACCCCGCTAGCGGGGGGGAAGGGCTCCTACAATGAGCAGTTCTTC. Protein product: CASSTPLAGGKGSYNEQFF. The chain combines TRBV7-2 with TRBJ2-1; 12 positions agree with TRBD2. The CDR3 is 19 residues long. Germline CDR1 and CDR2: SGHTA and FQGNSA. V lost 5 bases to trimming and J lost 0 bases; unmatched junction nucleotides: 11.

V and J are TRBV19 and TRBJ1-5; D is ambiguous. The CDR3 has 15 amino acids. CDR1 and CDR2 (germline): LNHDA, SQIVND (reference sequence). V gave up 5 bases and J gave up 4 bases, with 15 bases separating them. The CDR3 sequence is CASSEEERVNQPQHF. The CDR3 DNA is TGTGCCAGTAGTGAGGAGGAAAGGGTGAATCAGCCCCAGCATTTT.

The J gene is TRBJ1-2, the V gene TRBV28; D perhaps matches TRBD1 (5 bases). Germline V gene data show CDR1 as MDHEN and CDR2 as SYDVKM. Deletions cut 4 bases from V and 4 bases from J, with 22 bases between. This CDR3 is 17 amino acids long. CDR3 in amino acids: CASSYTGVTADSYGYTF. Here the CDR3 DNA reads TGTGCCAGCAGTTATACAGGAGTTACGGCAGACTCCTATGGCTACACCTTC.

The chain links TRBV5-1 to TRBJ2-7, with 11 bases identical to TRBD2. V lost 0 bases and J lost 7; bases outside the gene matches: 6. The V gene's germline CDR1 is SGHRS and CDR2 YFSETQ. This CDR3 spans 15 amino acids. CDR3 loop: CASSLVSGGAGEQYF. In DNA form, the CDR3 reads TGCGCCAGCAGCTTGGTTAGCGGGGGGGCCGGGGAGCAGTACTTC.

The chain recombines TRBV7-2 with TRBJ1-2, with unresolved D. Germline CDR1 reads SGHTA; CDR2 reads FQGNSA. Trimming left V 1 base short and J 8 bases short, with 11 bases between. The CDR3 has 13 amino acids. The CDR3, as DNA: TGTGCCAGCAGCTTAGTTAACTCCCCGGGCTACACCTTC. The encoded protein is CASSLVNSPGYTF.